These 2 T cell receptor beta chains were all obtained from the same sample, sequenced in a study of shared T cell receptors in the human thymus. Sequencing used immunoSEQ multiplex PCR; TCRdb keeps in-frame clones, though not all of them. Of 500,000 to 750,000 clones listed, around nine tenths are singletons. The same sample was also used in a study of human thymus T cells.

Sequencing used thymocytes. These TCRs come from a boy younger than two with a congenital heart defect.

The chain carries TRBV27 and TRBJ2-2; 7 nucleotides line up with TRBD1. Germline trimming cut 4 bases from V and 1 base from J; bases unmatched to any gene: 9. The CDR3 has 17 residues. CDR1 is MNHEY and CDR2 is SMNVEV in the germline V gene (reference sequence). CDR3 loop: CASSSLDRVLNTGELFF. CDR3 in DNA: TGTGCCAGCAGTTCCCTCGACAGGGTTCTGAACACCGGGGAGCTGTTTTTT.

This clone was counted once. The chain combines TRBV5-1 with TRBJ2-5; maybe TRBD2 (5 bases). The germline V gene encodes CDR1 SGHRS and CDR2 YFSETQ. V shed 4 bases and J shed 1 base, with 20 bases lying between them. The CDR3 loop spans 17 amino acids. The CDR3 protein is CASSRPDSRDGQETQYF. The CDR3 DNA reads as TGCGCCAGCAGCCGGCCGGACTCCCGAGATGGCCAAGAGACCCAGTACTTC.